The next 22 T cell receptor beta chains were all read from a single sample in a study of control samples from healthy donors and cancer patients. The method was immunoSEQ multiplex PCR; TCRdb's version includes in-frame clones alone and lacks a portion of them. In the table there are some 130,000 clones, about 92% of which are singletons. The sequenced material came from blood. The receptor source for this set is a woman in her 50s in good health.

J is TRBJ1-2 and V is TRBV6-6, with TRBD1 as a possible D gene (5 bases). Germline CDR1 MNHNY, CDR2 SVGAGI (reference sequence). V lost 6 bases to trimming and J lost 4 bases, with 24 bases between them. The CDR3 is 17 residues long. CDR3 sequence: CASSRAMDTIRAYGYTF. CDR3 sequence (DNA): TGTGCCAGCAGCCGAGCCATGGACACGATAAGAGCCTATGGCTACACCTTC.

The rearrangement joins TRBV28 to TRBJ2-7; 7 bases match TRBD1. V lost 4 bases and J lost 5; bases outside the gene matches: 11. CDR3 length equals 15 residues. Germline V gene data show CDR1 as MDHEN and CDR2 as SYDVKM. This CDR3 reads CASSSRQGNYNEQYF. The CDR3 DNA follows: TGTGCCAGCAGTTCACGACAGGGTAATTACAACGAGCAGTACTTC.

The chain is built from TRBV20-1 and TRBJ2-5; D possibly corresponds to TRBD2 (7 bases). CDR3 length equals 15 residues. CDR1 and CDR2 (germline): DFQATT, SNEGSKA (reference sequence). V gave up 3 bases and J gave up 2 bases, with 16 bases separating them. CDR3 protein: CSASPRRGGQETQYF. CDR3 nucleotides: TGCAGTGCTAGTCCTAGGAGGGGGGGACAAGAGACCCAGTACTTC.

The CDR3, as DNA: TGTGCCAGCAGGAAACCGCCGGCCGGGGAGCTGTTTTTT. It codes for CASRKPPAGELFF. The chain has TRBV7-2 and TRBJ2-2; no reliable D call. V lost 6 bases to trimming and J lost 6 bases, with 11 bases between them. Germline CDR1 is SGHTA and CDR2 is FQGNSA. CDR3 size: 13 residues.

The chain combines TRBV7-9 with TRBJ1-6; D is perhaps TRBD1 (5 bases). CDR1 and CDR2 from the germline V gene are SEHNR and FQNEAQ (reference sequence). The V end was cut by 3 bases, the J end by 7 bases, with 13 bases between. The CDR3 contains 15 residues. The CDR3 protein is CASSLAGVSNSPLHF. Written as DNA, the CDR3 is TGTGCCAGCAGCTTGGCGGGGGTTTCCAATTCACCCCTCCACTTT.

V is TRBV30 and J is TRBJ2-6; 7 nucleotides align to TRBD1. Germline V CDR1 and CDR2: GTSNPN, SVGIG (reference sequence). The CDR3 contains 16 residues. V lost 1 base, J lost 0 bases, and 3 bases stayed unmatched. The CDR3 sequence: CAWSETGASGANVLTF. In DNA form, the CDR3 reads TGTGCCTGGAGTGAAACAGGGGCCTCTGGGGCCAACGTCCTGACTTTC.

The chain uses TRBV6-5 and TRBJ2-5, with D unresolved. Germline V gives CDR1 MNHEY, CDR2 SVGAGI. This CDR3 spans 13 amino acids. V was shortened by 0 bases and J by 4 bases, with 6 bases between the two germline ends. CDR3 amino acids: CASSYSIGETQYF. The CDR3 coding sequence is TGTGCCAGCAGTTACTCGATCGGAGAGACCCAGTACTTC.

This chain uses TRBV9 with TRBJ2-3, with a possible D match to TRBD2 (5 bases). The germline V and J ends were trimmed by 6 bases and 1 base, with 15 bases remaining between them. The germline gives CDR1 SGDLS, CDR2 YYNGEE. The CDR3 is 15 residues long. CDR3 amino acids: CASTTRSGRTDTQYF. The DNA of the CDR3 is TGTGCCAGCACCACTCGGAGCGGACGCACAGATACGCAGTATTTT.

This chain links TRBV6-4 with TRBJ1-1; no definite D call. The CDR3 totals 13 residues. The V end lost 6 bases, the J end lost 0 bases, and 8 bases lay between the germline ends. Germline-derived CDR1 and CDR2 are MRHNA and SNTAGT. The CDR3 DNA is TGTGCCAGCAGAGAGGCCTTGAACACTGAAGCTTTCTTT. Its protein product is CASREALNTEAFF.

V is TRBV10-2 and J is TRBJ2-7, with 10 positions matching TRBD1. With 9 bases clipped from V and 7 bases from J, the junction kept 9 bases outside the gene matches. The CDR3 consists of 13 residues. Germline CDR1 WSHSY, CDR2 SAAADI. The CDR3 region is CASSGTGAREQYF. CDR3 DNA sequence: TGCGCCAGTTCCGGGACAGGGGCGAGGGAGCAGTACTTC.

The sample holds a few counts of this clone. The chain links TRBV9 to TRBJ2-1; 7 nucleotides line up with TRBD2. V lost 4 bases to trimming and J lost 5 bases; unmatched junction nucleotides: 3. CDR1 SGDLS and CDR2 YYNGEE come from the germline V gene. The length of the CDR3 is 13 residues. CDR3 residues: CASSLTSNNEQFF. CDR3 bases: TGTGCCAGCAGCCTGACTAGCAACAATGAGCAGTTCTTC.

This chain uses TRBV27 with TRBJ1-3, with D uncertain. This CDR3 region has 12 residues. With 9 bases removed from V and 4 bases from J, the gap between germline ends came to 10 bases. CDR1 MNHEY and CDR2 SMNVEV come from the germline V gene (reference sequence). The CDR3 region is CASRGLGNTIYF. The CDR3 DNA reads TGTGCCAGTCGAGGACTGGGAAACACCATATATTTT.

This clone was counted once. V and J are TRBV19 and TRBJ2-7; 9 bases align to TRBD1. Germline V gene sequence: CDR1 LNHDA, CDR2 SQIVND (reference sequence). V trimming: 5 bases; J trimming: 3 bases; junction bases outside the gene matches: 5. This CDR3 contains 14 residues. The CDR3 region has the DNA TGTGCCAGTAGTGCGGGACAGGGCGGCTACGAGCAGTACTTC. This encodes CASSAGQGGYEQYF.

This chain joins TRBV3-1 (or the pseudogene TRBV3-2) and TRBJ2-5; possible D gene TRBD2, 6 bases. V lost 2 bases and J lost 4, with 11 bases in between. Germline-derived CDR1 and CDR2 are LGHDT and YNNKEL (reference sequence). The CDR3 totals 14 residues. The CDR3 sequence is CASSQWASAETQYF. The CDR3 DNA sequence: TGTGCCAGCAGCCAATGGGCTAGCGCAGAGACCCAGTACTTC.

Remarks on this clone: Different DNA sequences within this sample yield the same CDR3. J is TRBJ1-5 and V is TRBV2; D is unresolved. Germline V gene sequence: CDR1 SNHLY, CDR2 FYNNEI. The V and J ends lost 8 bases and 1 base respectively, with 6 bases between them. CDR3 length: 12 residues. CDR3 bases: TGTGCCAGCCGTGGGAGCAATCAGCCCCAGCATTTT. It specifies CASRGSNQPQHF.

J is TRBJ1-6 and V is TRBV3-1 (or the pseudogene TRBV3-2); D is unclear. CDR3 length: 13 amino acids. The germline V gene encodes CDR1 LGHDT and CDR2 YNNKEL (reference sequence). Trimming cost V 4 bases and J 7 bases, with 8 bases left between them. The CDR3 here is CASSPSRNSPLHF. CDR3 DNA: TGTGCCAGCAGCCCGTCGCGGAATTCACCCCTCCACTTT.

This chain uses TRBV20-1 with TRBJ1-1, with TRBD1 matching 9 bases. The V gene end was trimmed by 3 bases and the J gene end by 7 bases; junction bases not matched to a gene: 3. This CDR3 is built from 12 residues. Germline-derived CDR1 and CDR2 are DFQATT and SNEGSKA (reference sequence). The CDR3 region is CSASGTGLEAFF. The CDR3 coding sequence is TGCAGTGCTAGTGGGACAGGGCTTGAAGCTTTCTTT.

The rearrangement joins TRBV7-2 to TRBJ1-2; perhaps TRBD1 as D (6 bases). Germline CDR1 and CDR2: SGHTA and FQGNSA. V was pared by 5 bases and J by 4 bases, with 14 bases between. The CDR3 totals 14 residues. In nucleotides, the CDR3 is TGTGCCAGCAGCGCAGACAGGCGTCGCTATGGCTACACCTTC. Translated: CASSADRRRYGYTF.

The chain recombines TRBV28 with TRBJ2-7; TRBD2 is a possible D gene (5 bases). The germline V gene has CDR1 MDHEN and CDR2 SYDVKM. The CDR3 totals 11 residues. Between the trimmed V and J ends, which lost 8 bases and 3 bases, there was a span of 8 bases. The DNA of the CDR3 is TGTGCCAGCCACCGGGGCTACGAGCAGTACTTC. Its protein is CASHRGYEQYF.

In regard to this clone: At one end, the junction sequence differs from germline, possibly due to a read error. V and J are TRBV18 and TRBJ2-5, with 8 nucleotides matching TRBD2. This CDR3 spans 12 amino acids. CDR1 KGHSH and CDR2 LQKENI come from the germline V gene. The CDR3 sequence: CASSAGLEAQYF. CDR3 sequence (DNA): TGTGCCAGCTCAGCGGGACTAGAGGCCCAGTACTTC. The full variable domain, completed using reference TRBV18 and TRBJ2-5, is NAGVMQNPRHLVRRRGQEARLRCSPMKGHSHVYWYRQLPEEGLKFMVYLQKENIIDESGMPKERFSAEFPKEGPSILRIQQVVRGDSAAYFCASSAGLEAQYFGPGTRLLVL.

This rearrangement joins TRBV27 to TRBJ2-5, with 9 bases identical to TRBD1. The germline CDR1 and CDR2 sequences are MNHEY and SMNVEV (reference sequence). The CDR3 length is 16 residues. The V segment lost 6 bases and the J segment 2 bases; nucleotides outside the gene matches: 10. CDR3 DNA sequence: TGTGCCAGCAGGGGACAGGGACTCAACACTCAAGAGACCCAGTACTTC. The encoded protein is CASRGQGLNTQETQYF.

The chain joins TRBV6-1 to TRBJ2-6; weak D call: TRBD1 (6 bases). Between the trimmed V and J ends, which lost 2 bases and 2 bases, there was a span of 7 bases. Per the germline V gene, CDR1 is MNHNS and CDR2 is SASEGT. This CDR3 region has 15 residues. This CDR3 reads CASSESGAGANVLTF. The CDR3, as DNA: TGTGCCAGCAGTGAATCAGGGGCTGGGGCCAACGTCCTGACTTTC.